These 4 T cell receptor beta chains were sequenced from one sample in a study of CD8 T cells in Susac syndrome. An amount of RNA that ranged from roughly 0.45 to 1 ug was reverse transcribed with random hexamers. TCRdb analysed the immunoSEQ multiplex PCR reads with MiXCR anew, one entry per CDR3 protein. Among over 95,000 distinct CDR3 sequences listed, under 95% were seen once. Sequencing used CD8+ T cells from PBMCs. All receptors derive from a human donor in good health.

Only a few counts were recorded for this clonotype. The V call is TRBV6-4, the J call TRBJ2-2, with 7 bases fitting TRBD2. The CDR3 sequence is 14 residues long. CDR1 is MRHNA, CDR2 SNTAGT, per germline. V trimming: 5 bases; J trimming: 4 bases; junction bases outside the gene matches: 4. CDR3 loop: CASSPGGGTGELFF. The DNA for the CDR3 is TGTGCCAGCAGTCCCGGCGGGGGCACCGGGGAGCTGTTTTTT.

This clonotype has a single count. The chain couples TRBV29-1 to TRBJ1-2, with D maybe TRBD1 (6 bases). The germline V and J ends were trimmed by 6 bases and 0 bases, with 11 bases remaining between them. This CDR3 comprises 13 residues. The germline V gene has CDR1 SQVTM and CDR2 ANQGSEA. The CDR3 nucleotides read TGCAGCGTACGGGACAATACTAACTATGGCTACACCTTC. Translating gives CSVRDNTNYGYTF.

The V and J genes are TRBV13 and TRBJ2-5; 8 bases map to TRBD2. There are 16 residues in the CDR3. The V gene's germline CDR1 is PRHDT and CDR2 FYEKMQ (reference sequence). Losses at the gene ends were 4 bases for V and 3 bases for J; bases not matched to a gene: 10. The CDR3 bases are TGTGCCAGCAGCTCGGCCGGGACTAGGACAGAAGAGACCCAGTACTTC. It translates to CASSSAGTRTEETQYF.

The chain recombines TRBV12-3 or TRBV12-4 with TRBJ2-2; 9 nucleotides line up with TRBD1. V trimming: 6 bases; J trimming: 1 base; junction bases outside the gene matches: 0. The CDR3 totals 14 residues. The CDR3 region is CASRGQGNTGELFF. CDR3 nucleotide sequence: TGTGCCAGCAGGGGACAGGGGAACACCGGGGAGCTGTTTTTT.